The present entry profiles one TCR beta chain with its context. This specimen belongs to a study of CD8 T cells in Susac syndrome. Random hexamers were used to reverse transcribe about 0.45 to 1 ug of RNA. TCRdb re-derived calls from the immunoSEQ multiplex PCR reads in MiXCR, one entry per CDR3 protein. Found here are approximately 110,000 distinct CDR3 sequences, around 96% of them singletons; the top ten hold roughly 0.091%. Trimming removed 1 base from V and 5 bases from J, with 17 bases in between. The CDR3 has 15 residues. Germline loops: CDR1 DFQATT, CDR2 SNEGSKA (reference sequence). The sequenced sample consisted of CD4+ T cells from PBMCs. V is TRBV20-1 and J is TRBJ1-2; possible D gene TRBD1, 5 bases. The TCR was taken from a human donor in good health. The DNA of the CDR3 is TGCAGTGCTAGAGTCGAGGGGCAGGGCGGGTATGGCTACACCTTC. This codes for CSARVEGQGGYGYTF.